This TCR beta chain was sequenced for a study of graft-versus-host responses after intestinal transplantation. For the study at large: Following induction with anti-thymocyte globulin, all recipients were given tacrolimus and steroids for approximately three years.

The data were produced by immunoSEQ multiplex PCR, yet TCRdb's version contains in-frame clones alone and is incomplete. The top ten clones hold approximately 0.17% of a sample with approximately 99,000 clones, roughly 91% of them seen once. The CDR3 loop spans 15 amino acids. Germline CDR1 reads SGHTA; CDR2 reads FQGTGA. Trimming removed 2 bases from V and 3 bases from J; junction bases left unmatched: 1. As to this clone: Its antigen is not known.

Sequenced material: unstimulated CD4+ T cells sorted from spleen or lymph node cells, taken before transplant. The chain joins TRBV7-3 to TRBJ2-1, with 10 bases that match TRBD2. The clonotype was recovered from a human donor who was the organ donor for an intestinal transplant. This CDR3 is CASSLLAGDYNEQFF. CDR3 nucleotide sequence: TGTGCCAGCAGCTTACTAGCGGGGGACTACAATGAGCAGTTCTTC. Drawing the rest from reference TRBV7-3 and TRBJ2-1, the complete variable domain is GAGVSQTPSNKVTEKGKYVELRCDPISGHTALYWYRQSLGQGPEFLIYFQGTGAADDSGLPNDRFFAVRPEGSVSTLKIQRTERGDSAVYLCASSLLAGDYNEQFFGPGTRLTVL.